This TCR beta chain was recovered during a study of cytomegalovirus exposure and HLA in healthy donors (dated 2017 in TCRdb). Regarding the research as a whole: In an earlier analysis of roughly 590 of the donors, around 300 Gb of sequence data and 117 million unique TCR beta sequences from 150 million to 200 million T cells were reported. A separate validation cohort of roughly 120 different subjects was used in addition to the approximately 670-subject first cohort. Using immunosequencing, the study profiled T cell repertoires from about 650 subjects and related those repertoires to cytomegalovirus serostatus. An early release that covered roughly 600 HLA-typed donors contained about 300 gigabases of sequencing data and tens of millions of unique TCR sequences. To predict cytomegalovirus infection status, the study brought together high-throughput TCR immunosequencing, statistical association of individual TCRs with disease status, and machine learning. The genetic ancestry cluster associated with self-reported Caucasian donors included 80% to 90% of the roughly 360 genotyped donors. An earlier analysis of several hundred of the donors applied high-throughput TCR beta sequencing to assess whether each TCR beta V gene segment acted as functional or pseudogenic. Rather than using new phenotypic data, the later analysis identified candidate immune exposures from TCR beta sequences and from how often those sequences occurred across donors. Among a few hundred genotyped donors of the cohort, an average of 235,054 unique TCR beta nucleotide sequences were sequenced per donor, around 20% of them non-productive. The aim of the study was to test whether cataloging public T cell receptors could identify signatures of past pathogen exposure. Typing coverage differed by locus: A, B, C, DRB1 and DQB1 were typed in about 620-630 donors, DQA1 in 500 to 550, DPA1 in around 580, and DPB1 in 472. Class I and class II HLA loci were covered by the typing at four-digit resolution. A later genetic analysis used genome-wide SNP genotypes for about three fifths of the 666 donors, treating that subset as a discovery cohort. Roughly 5 DR-DQ haplotypes were handled as single units for association and clustering, since linkage in the cohort was strong. To study patterns of TCR occurrence, a later analysis re-analyzed previously published TCR beta repertoires from under 750 donors and added high-resolution HLA genotyping. Donor age, sex, ethnicity and CMV serostatus were compiled alongside the repertoire data. Every discovery cohort repertoire had been produced on one sequencing platform.

The full study reports these points: Assigning TCR associations to individual alleles was difficult when HLA alleles, especially DR and DQ, strongly co-occurred. In a later genetic analysis, fewer N-insertions in productive TCRs were reported among donors in an Asian-associated ancestry cluster than the approximately 710-donor mean. Roughly uniform sequencing depth across donors was assumed in presence/absence analyses, although this assumption may not hold. Because the 87-base-pair reads could not distinguish some IMGT-functional V segments, including TRBV6-2 and TRBV6-3, those segments were excluded. A cluster of highly shared sequence variants was judged likely to represent a technical artifact of the sequencing pipeline. Correlated functional status among segregating V segments might reflect linkage disequilibrium, but an unknown experimental factor could not be ruled out. The classifier was reported to diagnose cytomegalovirus status with high specificity and sensitivity in both the original and validation cohorts. A later analysis associated 17,000 or so TCR beta sequences with specific HLA alleles at a false discovery rate of 0.05. According to a later analysis, parvovirus B19, influenza, CMV and Epstein-Barr virus appeared linked to several top co-occurrence clusters. Because counts were too low, about 18 rarely observed V segments, including chromosome 9 orphons, were excluded from the earlier analysis of several hundred of the donors. In this cohort, only TCR beta chains were sequenced, and detectable features were limited by the absence of alpha or paired-chain data. A later analysis found that HLA-associated TCR beta chains were more clonally expanded and had lower generation probabilities than equally common non-associated chains. An earlier analysis of approximately 600 of the donors showed that most TCR beta V segments appeared in productive rearrangements either about 87% or about 30% of the time, which broadly matched IMGT annotations. A later analysis found that most CMV-associated TCR beta chains appeared HLA-restricted, with HLA associations seemingly driven largely by CMV exposure. A further reported finding was that TCR beta sequences accurately predicted the HLA-A and HLA-B alleles for most subjects in the first cohort. V-gene and J-gene trimming of TCR beta chains was associated with a missense DCLRE1C variant in a later genetic analysis, and the association was replicated in an independent cohort. The only immune exposure information available for the cohort was CMV serostatus. The authors suggested that the approach could potentially be generalized to other disease states and immunological phenotypes. Because HLA typing was missing for some donors at each locus, association tests included only the typed subset. A few of the identified cytomegalovirus-associated TCR beta chains were confirmed in vitro to be specific for cytomegalovirus antigens. Most TCR sequences were seen in very few donors, while some public TCRs were found in many individuals. The study listed 164 TCR beta chains as associated with cytomegalovirus. In a later analysis, the rate of TCR association differed among HLA loci, with DRB1 alleles having the most associated TCRs and HLA-C alleles having the fewest.

The cohort consisted of approximately 670 healthy bone marrow donors. At the time of sampling, all cohort members were nominally healthy, though unrecorded immune exposures were likely present. Of the 550 to 750 cohort members, roughly 300 had positive CMV serostatus and 350 to 450 had negative CMV serostatus, and CMV serostatus was not recorded for the donor. Each donor provided a peripheral blood sample, and peripheral blood mononuclear cells were used for TCR beta sequencing. Genomic DNA extraction from the blood cell samples was performed with the Qiagen DNeasy Blood Extraction Kit. The germline V gene (reference sequence) yields LNHDA for CDR1 and SQIVND for CDR2. The CDR3 runs 15 amino acids, cysteine and phenylalanine included. CDR3 DNA is the only sequence kept; it has 45 bases, read in frame from the first base. V trim: 9 bases; J trim: 5 bases; unmatched bases: 11. The protocol used for the library was the immunoSEQ multiplex PCR assay. For the multiplex PCR, a mixture combining 60 forward primers for TCR Vbeta segments and 13 reverse primers for TCR Jbeta segments was used. The CDR3 region of rearranged TCR beta genes was amplified from genomic DNA by a multiplex PCR assay. The Illumina HiSeq System was used to sequence the amplified TCR beta libraries as 87-base-pair reads. The authors processed their data as follows. Across the 666 repertoires, a later analysis counted 80 million or so unique TCR beta chains, 8.5 million to 12 million of which were shared by at least two donors. To remove PCR and sequencing errors, raw reads were error-corrected and collapsed into unique sequences using a nearest-neighbor algorithm that merged closely related sequences. V, D and J gene segments were assigned by aligning CDR3 sequences to IMGT reference sequences. Each retained sequence needed at least a six-nucleotide match to both a V gene segment and a J gene segment. Rearrangements were classified as productive when the CDR3 lacked stop codons and remained in frame with V and J, and all other rearrangements were classified as non-productive. CDR3 was defined according to IMGT convention as the region running from the second conserved V-encoded cysteine to the conserved J-encoded phenylalanine. Sequences without an unambiguous match to a single V gene segment were excluded from the earlier analysis of 587 of the donors. An earlier analysis of a few hundred of the donors called V segments functional above 56.7% productive rearrangements and segregating when the between-donor standard deviation exceeded 5%. A statistical classification framework was built for diagnosing cytomegalovirus status from the catalog of TCR beta chain sequences. In a later analysis, TCR nucleotide sequences were compared against IMGT/GENE-DB human TR gene sequences so that V and J genes could be assigned. The TCRdist pipeline was used in a later analysis to assign CDR3 sequences and most-parsimonious VDJ recombination scenarios. A later analysis defined each TCR beta chain by its CDR3 amino acid sequence plus V-gene family, and excluded reads lacking a unique V-gene family. A later analysis removed 450 to 600 highly shared, low-generation-probability nucleotide sequences to deal with suspected cross-contamination and a sequencing artifact. A later analysis calculated a clonal expansion index for each public chain from normalized within-repertoire ranks of inferred template counts. In a later analysis, generation probabilities were computed with a VDJ recombination model fitted to out-of-frame rearrangements, and the resulting probabilities were checked against IGoR. In a later analysis, TCR-TCR, TCR-HLA and TCR-CMV co-occurrence was scored with hypergeometric tests, and a repertoire-size bias correction was applied to TCR pairs. In a later analysis, false discovery rates were estimated by permuting HLA or CMV assignments 20 times. In a later analysis, co-occurring TCRs were grouped with DBSCAN, and TCRdist sequence similarity was added when clustering was performed within HLA-allele-positive subsets. Repertoires with fewer than 30,000 or more than 120,000 public chains, plus five repertoires with anomalous nucleotide sharing, were excluded from co-occurrence clustering. TCRdb retrieved this table from immuneACCESS and kept in-frame rearrangements only. Not all clones are present; in checked studies, unresolved V genes account for under half, and no reason is known for the remainder. Clone size and the V and J calls come from that table; the DNA yielded D and trimming. For this sample the table gives more than 55,000 clones, of which 83% were detected only once. Of the sample, roughly 1.6% is held by the ten largest clones.

Regarding this clone: Its specific antigen is unknown. Base qualities are missing; no much larger clone stands one base away.

The origin of this receptor is a human donor in good health. The sample taken for sequencing was PBMCs. The receptor chain draws on TRBV19 and TRBJ1-4; 8 bases in the middle match TRBD1. The CDR3 region has the sequence CASDTGGVPNEKLFF. The DNA sequence follows: TGTGCCAGCGATACAGGGGGTGTTCCAAATGAAAAACTGTTTTTT. When the CDR3 is completed using the reference TRBV19 and TRBJ1-4 genes on either side, the full variable domain is DGGITQSPKYLFRKEGQNVTLSCEQNLNHDAMYWYRQDPGQGLRLIYYSQIVNDFQKGDIAEGYSVSREKKESFPLTVTSAQKNPTAFYLCASDTGGVPNEKLFFGSGTQLSVL.